This is a list of T cell receptor beta chains from one sample in a study of neoadjuvant anti-PD-1 for oral cavity cancer. Profiled with immunoSEQ multiplex PCR; TCRdb holds only in-frame clones, not every one. The data show about 8,300 clones, around half seen once. The sample here was tumor tissue, taken before nivolumab (anti-PD-1) treatment. These receptors originate from a person between 40 and 79 years old with oral cavity squamous cell carcinoma. Each CDR3 is given with its conserved first and last residue. A D gene is named only where the DNA matches it firmly. Rows may omit the clone size; those that give it use once, few, many or a size class.

clone_size	j_call	d_call	v_call	cdr3_length	cdr3_aa	cdr3_nt
once	TRBJ2-5	-	TRBV18	15	CASSPSVAGQETQYF	TGTGCCAGCTCACCAAGTGTGGCAGGCCAAGAGACCCAGTACTTC
few	TRBJ2-7	-	TRBV2	15	CASSEAYSGTYEQYF	TGTGCCAGCAGTGAAGCATATAGCGGAACCTACGAGCAGTACTTC
-	TRBJ2-3	TRBD2	TRBV11-3	19	CASSVGLAGAPRRADTQYF	TGTGCCAGCAGCGTGGGACTAGCGGGCGCGCCGCGACGGGCAGATACGCAGTATTTT
-	TRBJ2-1	-	TRBV7-3	14	CASSPPGSDNEQFF	TGTGCCAGCAGCCCCCCGGGGAGTGACAATGAGCAGTTCTTC
-	TRBJ1-1	TRBD1	TRBV5-1	16	CASSEGQGVMYTEAFF	TGCGCCAGCAGCGAGGGACAGGGGGTAATGTACACTGAAGCTTTCTTT
-	TRBJ2-1	-	TRBV2	11	CASNYYNEQFF	TGTGCCAGCAATTACTACAATGAGCAGTTCTTC
-	TRBJ1-1	-	TRBV6-1	13	CASSVSPEREAFF	TGTGCCAGCAGTGTTAGTCCCGAACGTGAAGCTTTCTTT
few	TRBJ2-2	TRBD1	TRBV5-1	17	CASSPWGGQGATGELFF	TGCGCCAGCAGCCCCTGGGGAGGACAGGGGGCGACCGGGGAGCTGTTTTTT
large	TRBJ1-2	TRBD1	TRBV7-8	15	CASSFYTGGLGGYTF	TGTGCCAGCAGCTTCTACACAGGGGGCTTAGGTGGCTACACCTTC
-	TRBJ2-5	-	TRBV10-3	15	CAISEIGQTGGTQYF	TGTGCCATCAGTGAGATCGGGCAGACCGGAGGGACCCAGTACTTC
-	TRBJ2-1	TRBD2	TRBV9	15	CASSVDGRGAGEQFF	TGTGCCAGCAGCGTAGATGGGAGGGGAGCAGGTGAGCAGTTCTTC
-	TRBJ1-1	-	TRBV5-6	15	CASSLGRGMNTEAFF	TGTGCCAGCAGCTTGGGGCGGGGCATGAACACTGAAGCTTTCTTT
-	TRBJ2-1	TRBD1	TRBV19	14	CASSKGQGISEQFF	TGTGCCAGTAGTAAAGGACAGGGGATTAGTGAGCAGTTCTTC
-	TRBJ1-2	-	TRBV7-2	14	CASSLAGTVYGYTF	TGTGCCAGCAGCTTAGCCGGGACGGTCTATGGCTACACCTTC
-	TRBJ2-1	-	TRBV5-5	13	CASSAGGQVEQFF	TGTGCCAGCAGCGCTGGGGGTCAAGTTGAGCAGTTCTTC
few	TRBJ1-2	-	TRBV7-8	14	CASSRGLANYGYTF	TGTGCCAGCAGCCGGGGCCTCGCTAACTATGGCTACACCTTC
few	TRBJ2-5	-	TRBV18	12	CASSPQQETQYF	TGTGCCAGCTCACCACAACAAGAGACCCAGTACTTC
-	TRBJ1-2	-	TRBV7-7	11	CASSLIPGYTF	TGTGCTAGCAGCTTAATCCCGGGCTACACCTTC
-	TRBJ2-7	TRBD1	TRBV5-1	14	CASSTSTGVYEQYF	TGCGCCAGCAGCACCTCGACAGGGGTCTACGAGCAGTACTTC
-	TRBJ1-2	TRBD1	TRBV5-3	16	CARSLVQGAQDYGYTF	TGTGCCAGAAGCTTGGTTCAGGGGGCGCAGGACTATGGCTACACCTTC
once	TRBJ1-2	TRBD1	TRBV5-6	16	CASSVGNRGQGFGYTF	TGTGCCAGCAGCGTGGGGAACAGGGGGCAGGGTTTCGGCTACACCTTC
-	TRBJ2-3	-	TRBV9	14	CASSGSGPTDTQYF	TGTGCCAGCAGCGGTAGCGGTCCCACAGATACGCAGTATTTT
-	TRBJ1-1	-	TRBV7-9	13	CASSPSLGTEAFF	TGTGCCAGCAGCCCCTCCCTAGGGACTGAAGCTTTCTTT
-	TRBJ2-1	TRBD2	TRBV27	17	CASSLTSGRAVYNEQFF	TGTGCCAGCAGTTTAACTAGCGGGAGGGCCGTCTACAATGAGCAGTTCTTC
large	TRBJ2-7	-	TRBV11-2	18	CASSLEWGIGTVFYEQYF	TGTGCCAGCAGCTTAGAGTGGGGCATAGGGACGGTTTTCTACGAGCAGTACTTC
-	TRBJ1-4	-	TRBV7-2	13	CASSQGFNEKLFF	TGTGCCAGCAGCCAGGGATTTAATGAAAAACTGTTTTTT
once	TRBJ2-3	TRBD2	TRBV10-2	15	CASSGSSGFTDTQYF	TGCGCCAGCAGTGGATCTAGCGGCTTCACAGATACGCAGTATTTT
-	TRBJ2-5	-	TRBV20-1	11	CSLPSDGTQYF	TGCAGTCTCCCTAGCGACGGGACCCAGTACTTC
-	TRBJ2-7	-	TRBV28	12	CASSSSPGEQYF	TGTGCCAGCAGTTCCTCCCCCGGCGAGCAGTACTTC
-	TRBJ1-1	-	TRBV6-6	15	CASSYSPTLNTEAFF	TGTGCCAGCAGTTACTCGCCAACGTTAAACACTGAAGCTTTCTTT
-	TRBJ1-4	-	TRBV7-9	13	CASSSQVNEKLFF	TGTGCCAGCAGCTCACAGGTTAATGAAAAACTGTTTTTT
medium-sized	TRBJ1-2	-	TRBV25-1	12	CASSAGVIGYTF	TGTGCCAGCAGTGCAGGGGTCATTGGCTACACCTTC